These T cell receptor beta chains were read from a single sample in a study of blood T cell repertoires in COVID-19. Profiled with immunoSEQ multiplex PCR; TCRdb holds only in-frame clones, not every one. This repertoire shows just under 250,000 clones, approximately 83% found once; its top ten account for over 3%. The sample taken for sequencing was peripheral blood. These receptors all stem from a woman in her twenties or thirties who had recovered from COVID-19. Each CDR3 is given with its conserved first and last residue. A D gene is named only where the DNA matches it firmly. Size is omitted from some rows. Given values are once, few, many or a class for expanded clones.

TRBD1 | TRBJ1-1 | . | TRBV5-1 | TGCGCCAGCAGCCTGGACAGGGCGAACACTGAAGCTTTCTTT | CASSLDRANTEAFF
. | TRBJ2-6 | . | TRBV7-9 | TGTGCCCCAGCGCGCAGTGGGGCCAACGTCCTGACTTTC | CAPARSGANVLTF
. | TRBJ2-5 | . | TRBV5-6 | TGTGCCAGCAGCCTAGAATTAGTTGAGACCCAGTACTTC | CASSLELVETQYF
TRBD2 | TRBJ2-3 | . | TRBV5-1 | TGCGCCAGCAGCTTGGGTAGCGGGGTAGATACGCAGTATTTT | CASSLGSGVDTQYF
TRBD1 | TRBJ1-3 | . | TRBV6-5 | TGTGCCAGCAGTTCCCTGAGGGACAGGGTATGGGACACCATATATTTT | CASSSLRDRVWDTIYF
TRBD1 | TRBJ2-1 | . | TRBV4-1 | TGCGCCAGCAGCCAAAACCTACGACAGGGTCTCAATGAGCAGTTCTTC | CASSQNLRQGLNEQFF
TRBD1 | TRBJ1-5 | . | TRBV19 | TGTGCCAGTAGTAAGACAGGGGGGGGCAATCAGCCCCAGCATTTT | CASSKTGGGNQPQHF
TRBD1 | TRBJ2-7 | . | TRBV19 | TGTGCCAGTAGTATCACAGGGGGCAGGGACGAGCAGTACTTC | CASSITGGRDEQYF
. | TRBJ2-5 | once | TRBV2 | TGTGCCAGCAGCCTTGAGGCTGGGTCCCAGTACTTC | CASSLEAGSQYF
TRBD2 | TRBJ2-1 | . | TRBV7-3 | TGTGCCAGCAGCCAGGGACTAGCGGAAGCCAATGAGCAGTTCTTC | CASSQGLAEANEQFF
. | TRBJ2-7 | . | TRBV15 | TGTGCCACCAGCAGAGACTTGGGGGGAAGTGGGGAGCAGTACTTC | CATSRDLGGSGEQYF
TRBD2 | TRBJ2-7 | . | TRBV5-6 | TGTGCCAGCAGCTTGGATGGGACTAGCGGGGGGTCCCCCTACGAGCAGTACTTC | CASSLDGTSGGSPYEQYF
. | TRBJ1-4 | . | TRBV5-5 | TGTGCCAGCAGTCCGCAGAATGAAAAACTGTTTTTT | CASSPQNEKLFF